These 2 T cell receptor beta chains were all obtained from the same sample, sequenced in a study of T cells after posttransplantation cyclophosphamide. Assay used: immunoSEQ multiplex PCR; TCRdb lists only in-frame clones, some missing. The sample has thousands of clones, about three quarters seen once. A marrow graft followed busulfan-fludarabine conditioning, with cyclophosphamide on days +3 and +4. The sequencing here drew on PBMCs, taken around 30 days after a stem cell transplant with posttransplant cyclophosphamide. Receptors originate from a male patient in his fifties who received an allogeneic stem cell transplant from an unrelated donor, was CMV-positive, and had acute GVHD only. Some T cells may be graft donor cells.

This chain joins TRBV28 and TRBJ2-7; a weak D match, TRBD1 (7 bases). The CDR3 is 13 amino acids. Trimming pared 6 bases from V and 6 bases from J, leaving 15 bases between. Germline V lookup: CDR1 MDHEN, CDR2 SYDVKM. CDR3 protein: CASSAWQGGEQYF. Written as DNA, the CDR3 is TGTGCCAGCAGCGCTTGGCAGGGGGGCGAGCAGTACTTC.

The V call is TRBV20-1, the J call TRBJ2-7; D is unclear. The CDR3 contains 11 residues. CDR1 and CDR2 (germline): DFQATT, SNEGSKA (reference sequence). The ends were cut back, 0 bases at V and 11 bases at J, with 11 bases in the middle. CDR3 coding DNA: TGCAGTGCTAGAGACGGAGTCCGGGAGTACTTC. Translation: CSARDGVREYF.